What follows is one T cell receptor beta chain and its context. The antigen is not known. This sample is drawn from a study of T cell responses to AZD1222 COVID-19 vaccine. Whole-study results and caveats: The study sampled repertoires only after the peak T cell response.

The data were produced by immunoSEQ multiplex PCR, yet TCRdb's version contains in-frame clones alone and is incomplete. The data contain over 120,000 clones, 85% to 90% of them seen just once; the ten biggest clones take up over 4.5%. Second-dose intervals of approximately 4 or approximately 12 weeks were pooled. This clonotype originated in an adult who received the AZD1222 COVID-19 vaccine. The source was peripheral blood, collected 28 days after the second AZD1222 dose.

The CDR3 DNA follows: TGTGCCAGCAGCTTTCAAGGACAGGGGCGAGGTAATGAGCAGTTCTTC. Its translation is CASSFQGQGRGNEQFF. The gene calls are TRBV11-2 and TRBJ2-1; 9 nucleotides agree with TRBD1. The CDR3 length is 16 residues. V shed 3 bases and J 7 bases; nucleotides not matched to a gene: 10. Germline loops: CDR1 SGHAT, CDR2 FQNNGV. Variable domain in full (rest from reference TRBV11-2 and TRBJ2-1): EAGVAQSPRYKIIEKRQSVAFWCNPISGHATLYWYQQILGQGPKLLIQFQNNGVVDDSQLPKDRFSAERLKGVDSTLKIQPAKLEDSAVYLCASSFQGQGRGNEQFFGPGTRLTVL.